These 26 T cell receptor beta chains share one sample of origin, sequenced in a study of CD8 T cells in Susac syndrome. With random hexamers, roughly 0.5 to 1 ug RNA was reverse transcribed. TCRdb re-analysed the immunoSEQ multiplex PCR reads in MiXCR, keeping a single row per CDR3 protein. The sample holds tens of thousands of distinct CDR3 sequences, just under 95% seen once. Sequencing was carried out using CD4+ T cells from PBMCs. These receptors came from a human donor with Susac syndrome.

The chain has TRBV15 and TRBJ2-4; D is unclear. The CDR3 sequence is 14 residues long. The germline V gene encodes CDR1 LNHNV and CDR2 YYDKDF (reference sequence). Trimming removed 1 base at V and 4 bases at J, with 8 bases between. CDR3 sequence (DNA): TGTGCCACCAGCAGAGGGGAAAGGAAAAACATTCAGTACTTC. Its protein product is CATSRGERKNIQYF.

V and J are TRBV7-6 and TRBJ2-4; TRBD1 matches 10 bases. The CDR3 is 17 amino acids. Unmatched junction bases numbered 8, after V lost 5 bases and J lost 1 base. The germline V gene encodes CDR1 SGHVS and CDR2 FNYEAQ. The chain's CDR3 is CASSLDRGHGAKNIQYF. The CDR3 DNA sequence: TGTGCCAGCAGCCTCGACAGGGGGCATGGGGCCAAAAACATTCAGTACTTC.

CDR3 nucleotide sequence: TGCGCCAGCAGGCCGGGACTAGGGTTCAATGAGCAGTTCTTC. Residues: CASRPGLGFNEQFF. The chain combines TRBV10-2 with TRBJ2-1, with 8 bases fitting TRBD2. Germline CDR1 and CDR2: WSHSY and SAAADI. V dropped 6 bases and J dropped 6; count of bases not matched to a gene: 7. The CDR3 has 14 amino acids.

The chain combines TRBV24-1 with TRBJ1-5; D uncertain. Trimming stripped 4 bases from V and 9 bases from J, with 12 bases between. The CDR3 is made up of 13 amino acids. Germline V gene sequence: CDR1 KGHDR, CDR2 SFDVKD. In DNA form, the CDR3 reads TGTGCCACCAGTGAAAGCCGCTCGGGGCCCCAGCATTTT. It encodes CATSESRSGPQHF.

The chain is built from TRBV20-1 and TRBJ2-7; no firm D call. Germline assignment: CDR1 DFQATT and CDR2 SNEGSKA (reference sequence). This CDR3 has 12 amino acids. Trimming left V 0 bases short and J 7 bases short, with 10 bases between. The CDR3 region is CSAREGQVEQYF. For the CDR3, the DNA is TGCAGTGCTAGAGAAGGCCAAGTGGAGCAGTACTTC.

V usage is TRBV30 and J usage is TRBJ2-7; 8 nucleotides line up with TRBD1. Per the germline V gene, CDR1 is GTSNPN and CDR2 is SVGIG (reference sequence). CDR3 length: 14 amino acids. Trimming cost V 1 base and J 3 bases; bases outside gene matches: 5. The CDR3 nucleotides read TGTGCCTGGAGTGCCGGGGACAGGAACTACGAGCAGTACTTC. Its translation is CAWSAGDRNYEQYF.

V is TRBV20-1 and J is TRBJ2-3, with 8 nucleotides matching TRBD2. The V gene end was trimmed by 6 bases and the J gene end by 1 base; junction bases not matched to a gene: 6. The CDR3 consists of 14 residues. The germline V gene has CDR1 DFQATT and CDR2 SNEGSKA (reference sequence). DNA of the CDR3: TGCAGTGCGACAGCGGGGGTACGCACAGATACGCAGTATTTT. It yields the protein CSATAGVRTDTQYF.

V gene TRBV20-1 combines with J gene TRBJ2-2, with 10 positions matching TRBD2. The length of the CDR3 is 16 residues. The V segment lost 5 bases and the J segment 3 bases; nucleotides outside the gene matches: 9. Germline V lookup: CDR1 DFQATT, CDR2 SNEGSKA (reference sequence). The CDR3 here is CSAGRSGGTHTGELFF. The CDR3 DNA reads TGCAGTGCTGGTCGTAGCGGGGGGACTCACACCGGGGAGCTGTTTTTT.

The rearrangement uses TRBV20-1 and TRBJ2-5; the match to TRBD1 covers 8 bases. Germline V gives CDR1 DFQATT, CDR2 SNEGSKA (reference sequence). Losses at the gene ends were 6 bases for V and 2 bases for J; bases not matched to a gene: 5. The CDR3 is 13 amino acids. The CDR3 nucleotides read TGCAGTGCCCCCCGGGACAGGCAAGAGACCCAGTACTTC. Encoded protein: CSAPRDRQETQYF.

The chain uses TRBV19 and TRBJ2-3; 14 bases match TRBD2. The V and J ends lost 5 bases and 4 bases, in that order; junction bases with no gene match: 11. CDR3 length: 18 amino acids. CDR1 is LNHDA, CDR2 SQIVND, per germline (reference sequence). The CDR3 protein is CASSGTSGGHPQSDTQYF. CDR3 DNA sequence: TGTGCCAGTAGTGGGACTAGCGGGGGTCATCCTCAATCAGATACGCAGTATTTT.

V is TRBV15 and J is TRBJ2-7; the D gene is possibly TRBD2 (6 bases). V gave up 3 bases and J gave up 4 bases, with 10 bases separating them. The CDR3 loop spans 13 amino acids. CDR1 and CDR2 from the germline V gene are LNHNV and YYDKDF (reference sequence). The CDR3 sequence is CATSREGGYEQYF. CDR3 nucleotide sequence: TGTGCCACCAGCAGGGAGGGCGGTTACGAGCAGTACTTC.

The V gene is TRBV20-1, the J gene TRBJ2-1, with 7 bases identical to TRBD2. This CDR3 region has 14 residues. CDR1 DFQATT and CDR2 SNEGSKA come from the germline V gene (reference sequence). The ends lost 3 bases at V and 3 bases at J; junction bases unmatched: 5. The CDR3 DNA sequence: TGCAGTGCTAGTCCCAGCGGGGACTACAATGAGCAGTTCTTC. It yields the protein CSASPSGDYNEQFF.

The rearrangement joins TRBV30 to TRBJ1-4; the D is unclear. V lost 7 bases and J 8 bases, leaving 17 bases between the germline ends. Per germline, CDR1 GTSNPN and CDR2 SVGIG (reference sequence). The length of the CDR3 is 13 residues. CDR3 sequence (DNA): TGTGCCTTCCCGGGATCCGGGAAAGAAAAACTGTTTTTT. Encoded protein: CAFPGSGKEKLFF.

V gene TRBV6-6 combines with J gene TRBJ1-1, with D tentatively TRBD1 (5 bases). V was pared by 5 bases and J by 4 bases, with 14 bases between. In germline, CDR1 is MNHNY, CDR2 SVGAGI (reference sequence). CDR3 length: 14 amino acids. The CDR3: CASSRARDATEAFF. The CDR3 DNA is TGTGCCAGCAGTAGGGCACGGGACGCCACTGAAGCTTTCTTT.

The rearrangement uses TRBV5-1 and TRBJ2-3, with D perhaps TRBD2 (5 bases). V was trimmed by 4 bases and J by 1 base, leaving 10 bases between them. CDR3 length: 14 amino acids. Germline-derived CDR1 and CDR2 are SGHRS and YFSETQ. In DNA form, the CDR3 reads TGCGCCAGCAGCACCTACGGGGGCACAGATACGCAGTATTTT. This encodes CASSTYGGTDTQYF.

This clonotype appeared once. This rearrangement joins TRBV4-2 to TRBJ2-5; 8 nucleotides align to TRBD1. Germline values: CDR1 LGHNA, CDR2 YNFKEQ. This CDR3 comprises 17 residues. V was pared by 1 base and J by 4 bases, with 11 bases of the junction left unmatched. The chain's CDR3 is CASSQVNTGTGGETQYF. In nucleotides, the CDR3 is TGTGCCAGCAGCCAAGTGAATACCGGGACAGGAGGAGAGACCCAGTACTTC.

This chain uses TRBV30 with TRBJ1-2, with D tentatively TRBD1 (6 bases). Germline V CDR1 and CDR2: GTSNPN, SVGIG (reference sequence). The CDR3 spans 12 residues. The germline V and J ends were trimmed by 6 bases and 5 bases, with 13 bases remaining between them. The CDR3 region has the DNA TGTGCCTGTATCCGGGACATTTATGGCTACACCTTC. Translated: CACIRDIYGYTF.

The rearrangement links TRBV27 to TRBJ2-5, with D tentatively TRBD1 (5 bases). The CDR3 has 13 amino acids. The germline CDR1 and CDR2 sequences are MNHEY and SMNVEV (reference sequence). V was clipped by 10 bases and J by 2 bases, with 14 bases between them. The CDR3 coding sequence is TGTGCCACCCGCAGGGTAGGGCAAGAGACCCAGTACTTC. This encodes CATRRVGQETQYF.

The genes are TRBV11-2 and TRBJ2-3; weak D call: TRBD1 (7 bases). The CDR3 has 15 amino acids. The V and J ends lost 3 bases and 1 base respectively, with 11 bases between them. The germline gives CDR1 SGHAT, CDR2 FQNNGV. CDR3 DNA sequence: TGTGCCAGCAGCTTTGGGGGGACAGGCACAGATACGCAGTATTTT. Translated: CASSFGGTGTDTQYF.

The chain recombines TRBV5-4 with TRBJ2-3, with D perhaps matching TRBD1 (6 bases). Germline lookup yields CDR1 SGHNT and CDR2 YYREEE (reference sequence). The CDR3 loop spans 13 amino acids. V was trimmed by 1 base and J by 6 bases, leaving 9 bases between them. The CDR3 protein is CASSLSQGDTQYF. Here the CDR3 DNA reads TGTGCCAGCAGCTTGTCCCAGGGGGATACGCAGTATTTT. Together with reference TRBV5-4 and TRBJ2-3, the CDR3 gives the full variable domain: ETGVTQSPTHLIKTRGQQVTLRCSSQSGHNTVSWYQQALGQGPQFIFQYYREEENGRGNFPPRFSGLQFPNYSSELNVNALELDDSALYLCASSLSQGDTQYFGPGTRLTVL.

V and J are TRBV6-5 and TRBJ2-5; D uncertain. The germline V gene has CDR1 MNHEY and CDR2 SVGAGI. The CDR3 runs 14 residues. Between the trimmed V and J ends, which lost 5 bases and 2 bases, there was a span of 12 bases. In DNA, the CDR3 is TGTGCCAGCAGTCGAGCCCCATCTCAAGAGACCCAGTACTTC. Translating gives CASSRAPSQETQYF.

The table lists this clonotype with a count of one. This chain uses TRBV12-3 or TRBV12-4 with TRBJ2-5; TRBD1 is a possible D gene (5 bases). CDR3 size: 15 residues. V was clipped by 7 bases and J by 0 bases, with 15 bases between them. The CDR3 reads CASTLTGRDQETQYF. The DNA for the CDR3 is TGTGCCAGCACCCTCACAGGCAGGGACCAAGAGACCCAGTACTTC.

V and J are TRBV7-9 and TRBJ2-7, with TRBD1 matching 9 bases. CDR1 SEHNR and CDR2 FQNEAQ come from the germline V gene (reference sequence). V lost 4 bases to trimming and J lost 4 bases; unmatched junction nucleotides: 5. This CDR3 is built from 14 residues. The CDR3, as DNA: TGTGCCAGCAGCTCCCCGGGACAGGGTTACGAGCAGTACTTC. It yields the protein CASSSPGQGYEQYF.

V usage is TRBV10-3 and J usage is TRBJ1-2; D unclear. CDR3 size: 11 residues. The V gene's germline CDR1 is ENHRY and CDR2 SYGVKD. V lost 2 bases and J lost 6, with 4 bases in between. Written as DNA, the CDR3 is TGTGCCATCAGTGAGGGTAATGGCTACACCTTC. This encodes CAISEGNGYTF.

In the case of this clonotype: Relative to the germline gene, one junction end is altered; a read error may explain this. The rearrangement links TRBV19 to TRBJ2-3; 9 positions match TRBD2. This CDR3 has 16 amino acids. CDR1 is LNHDA, CDR2 SQIVND, per germline (reference sequence). In DNA form, the CDR3 reads TGTCCCAGTAGTATGAGGCGGGGGGGGTTCACAGATACGCAGTATTTT. Translation gives CPSSMRRGGFTDTQYF.

The gene calls are TRBV6-6 and TRBJ2-7; 9 bases match TRBD1. The CDR3 is made up of 13 amino acids. Germline CDR1 reads MNHNY; CDR2 reads SVGAGI (reference sequence). Germline trimming cut 8 bases from V and 3 bases from J; bases unmatched to any gene: 5. CDR3 residues: CASAGQGYYEQYF. CDR3 coding DNA: TGTGCCAGCGCGGGACAGGGATACTACGAGCAGTACTTC.